This T cell receptor (beta chain) was identified during a study of cytomegalovirus exposure and HLA in healthy donors. Study-level information: The roughly 100 million unique TCR beta sequences, from roughly 170 million T cells, were found by an earlier analysis.

PCR primers comprised 60 Vbeta and 13 Jbeta primers. Some clones are missing from TCRdb's copy, which holds only in-frame ones; the method was immunoSEQ multiplex PCR. There are some 190,000 clones in the sample; more than 65% occur only once, and around 2.3% lies in the top ten. The origin of this receptor is a woman under 40 in good health and CMV-seropositive. The source material was PBMCs.

CDR3 bases: TGTGCCTGGATCCAGATCGAGGGGGCGGGTGGCTACACCTTC. It is translated as CAWIQIEGAGGYTF. The chain has TRBV30 and TRBJ1-2; 7 bases fit TRBD1. J gave up 7 bases and V 4 bases, and 12 bases lay outside the gene matches. The CDR3 covers 14 residues. CDR1 and CDR2 from the germline V gene are GTSNPN and SVGIG (reference sequence). Based on the CDR3 plus reference TRBV30 and TRBJ1-2, the full variable domain is SQTIHQWPATLVQPVGSPLSLECTVEGTSNPNLYWYRQAAGRGLQLLFYSVGIGQISSEVPQNLSASRPQDRQFILSSKKLLLSDSGFYLCAWIQIEGAGGYTFGSGTRLTVV.